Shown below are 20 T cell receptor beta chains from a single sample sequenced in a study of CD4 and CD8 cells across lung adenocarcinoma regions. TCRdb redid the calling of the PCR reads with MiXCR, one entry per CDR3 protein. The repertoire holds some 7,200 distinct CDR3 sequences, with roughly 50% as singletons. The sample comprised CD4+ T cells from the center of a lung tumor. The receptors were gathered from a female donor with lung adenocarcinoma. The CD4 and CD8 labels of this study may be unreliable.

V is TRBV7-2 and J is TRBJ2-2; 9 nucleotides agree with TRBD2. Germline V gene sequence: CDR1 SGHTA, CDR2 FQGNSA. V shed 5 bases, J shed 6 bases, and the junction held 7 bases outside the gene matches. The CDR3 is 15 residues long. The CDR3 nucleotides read TGTGCCAGCAGCCAAGGGACTAGCTTTCCCGGGGAGCTGTTTTTT. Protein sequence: CASSQGTSFPGELFF. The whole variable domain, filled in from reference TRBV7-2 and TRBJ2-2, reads GAGVSQSPSNKVTEKGKDVELRCDPISGHTALYWYRQSLGQGLEFLIYFQGNSAPDKSGLPSDRFSAERTGGSVSTLTIQRTQQEDSAVYLCASSQGTSFPGELFFGEGSRLTVL.

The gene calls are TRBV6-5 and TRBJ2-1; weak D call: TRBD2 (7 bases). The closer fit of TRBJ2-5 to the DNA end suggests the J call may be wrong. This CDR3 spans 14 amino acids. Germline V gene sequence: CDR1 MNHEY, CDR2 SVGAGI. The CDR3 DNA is TGTGCCAGCAGTTACACTCAAGGGGGGGGGACCCAGTACTTC. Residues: CASSYTQGGGTQYF.

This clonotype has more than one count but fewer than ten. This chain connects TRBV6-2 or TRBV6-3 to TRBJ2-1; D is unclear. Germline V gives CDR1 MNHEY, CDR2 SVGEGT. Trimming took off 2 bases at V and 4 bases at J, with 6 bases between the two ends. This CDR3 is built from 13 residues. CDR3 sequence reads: CASSYEQYNEQFF. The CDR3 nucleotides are TGTGCCAGCAGTTACGAGCAGTACAATGAGCAGTTCTTC.

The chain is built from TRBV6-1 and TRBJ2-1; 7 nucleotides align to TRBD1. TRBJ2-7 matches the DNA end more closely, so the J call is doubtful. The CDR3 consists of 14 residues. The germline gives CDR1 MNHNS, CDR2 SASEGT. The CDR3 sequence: CARDRTGFYYEQYF. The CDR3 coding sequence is TGTGCCAGGGATCGGACAGGCTTCTACTACGAGCAGTACTTC.

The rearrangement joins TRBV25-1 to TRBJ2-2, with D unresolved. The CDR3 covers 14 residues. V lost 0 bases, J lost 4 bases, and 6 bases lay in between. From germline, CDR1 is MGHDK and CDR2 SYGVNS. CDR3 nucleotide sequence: TGTGCCAGCAGTGAATACGCAGCCACCGGGGAGCTGTTTTTT. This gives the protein CASSEYAATGELFF.

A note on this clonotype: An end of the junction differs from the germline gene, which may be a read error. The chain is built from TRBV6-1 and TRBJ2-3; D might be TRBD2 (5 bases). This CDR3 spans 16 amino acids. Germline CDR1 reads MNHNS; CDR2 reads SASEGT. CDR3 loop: CASSGTAWGVQDTQYF. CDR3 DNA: TGTGCCAGCAGTGGGACGGCTTGGGGAGTACAAGATACGCAGTACTTT.

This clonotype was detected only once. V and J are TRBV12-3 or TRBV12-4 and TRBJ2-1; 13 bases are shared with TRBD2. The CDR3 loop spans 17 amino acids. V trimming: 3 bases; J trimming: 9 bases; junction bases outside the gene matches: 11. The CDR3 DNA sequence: TGTGCCAGCAGTTTCTCCGGACTAGCGGGAGAGGATGGTGAGCAGTTCTTC. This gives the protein CASSFSGLAGEDGEQFF.

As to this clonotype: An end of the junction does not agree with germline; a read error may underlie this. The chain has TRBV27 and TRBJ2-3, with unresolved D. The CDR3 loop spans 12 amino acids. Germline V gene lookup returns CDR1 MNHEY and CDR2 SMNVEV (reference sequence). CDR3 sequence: CAGSLTPETQYF. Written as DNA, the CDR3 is TGTGCCGGCAGTCTAACCCCGGAGACGCAGTATTTT.

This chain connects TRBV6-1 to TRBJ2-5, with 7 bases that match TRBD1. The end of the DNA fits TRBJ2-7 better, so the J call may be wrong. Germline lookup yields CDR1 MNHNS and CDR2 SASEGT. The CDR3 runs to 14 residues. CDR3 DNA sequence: TGTGCCAGCAGCGACGTCAGGGGGTCCTACGAGCAGTACTTC. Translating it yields CASSDVRGSYEQYF.

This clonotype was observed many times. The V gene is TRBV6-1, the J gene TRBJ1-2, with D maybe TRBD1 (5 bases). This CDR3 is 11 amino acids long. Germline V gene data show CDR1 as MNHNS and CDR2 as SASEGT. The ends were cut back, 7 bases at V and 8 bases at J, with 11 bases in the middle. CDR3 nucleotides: TGTGCCAGCAACGGGGGGGAAGGCTACACCTTC. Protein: CASNGGEGYTF.

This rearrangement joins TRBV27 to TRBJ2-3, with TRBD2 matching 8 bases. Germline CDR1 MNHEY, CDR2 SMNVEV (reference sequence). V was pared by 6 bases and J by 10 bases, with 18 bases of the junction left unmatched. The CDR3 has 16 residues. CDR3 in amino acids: CASSYTSGYVSEAQYF. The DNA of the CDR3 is TGTGCCAGCAGCTATACTAGCGGCTATGTCTCCGAGGCGCAGTATTTT.

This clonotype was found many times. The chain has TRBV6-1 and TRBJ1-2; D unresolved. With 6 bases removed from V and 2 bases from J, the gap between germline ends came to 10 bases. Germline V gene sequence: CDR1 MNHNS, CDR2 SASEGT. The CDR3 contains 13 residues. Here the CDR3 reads CASSPERNYGYTF. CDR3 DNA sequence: TGTGCCAGCAGCCCGGAAAGGAACTATGGCTACACCTTC.

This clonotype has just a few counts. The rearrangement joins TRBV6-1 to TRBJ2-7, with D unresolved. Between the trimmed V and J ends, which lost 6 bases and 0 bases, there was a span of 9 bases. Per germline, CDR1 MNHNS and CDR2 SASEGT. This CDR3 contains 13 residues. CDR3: CASSTPTSYEQYF. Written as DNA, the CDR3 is TGTGCCAGCAGCACCCCGACCTCCTACGAGCAGTACTTC.

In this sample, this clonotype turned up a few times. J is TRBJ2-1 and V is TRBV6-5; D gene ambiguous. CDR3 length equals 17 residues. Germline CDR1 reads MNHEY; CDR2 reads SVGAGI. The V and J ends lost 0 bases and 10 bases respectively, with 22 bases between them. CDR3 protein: CASSYSSRLPNNREQFF. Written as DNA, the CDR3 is TGTGCCAGCAGTTACTCGAGCCGACTTCCAAATAACAGAGAGCAGTTCTTC.

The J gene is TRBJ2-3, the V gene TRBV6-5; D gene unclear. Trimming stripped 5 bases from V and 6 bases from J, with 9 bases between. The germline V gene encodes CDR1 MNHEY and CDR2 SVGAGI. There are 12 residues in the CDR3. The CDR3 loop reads CASSNWADTQYF. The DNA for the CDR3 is TGTGCCAGCAGTAACTGGGCGGATACGCAGTATTTT.

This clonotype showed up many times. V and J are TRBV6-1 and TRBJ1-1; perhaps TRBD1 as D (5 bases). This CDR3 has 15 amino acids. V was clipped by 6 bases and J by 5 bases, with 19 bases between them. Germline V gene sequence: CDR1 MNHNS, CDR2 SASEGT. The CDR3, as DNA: TGTGCCAGCAGGGGGACCAGCAGGGCCCGAACTGAAGCTTTCTTT. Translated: CASRGTSRARTEAFF.

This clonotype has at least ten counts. The CDR3 region is CASSYDAGTDTQYF. The CDR3 coding sequence is TGTGCCAGCAGTTACGATGCGGGGACAGATACGCAGTATTTT. The gene calls are TRBV6-2 or TRBV6-3 and TRBJ2-3; weak D call: TRBD2 (6 bases). Germline V gene lookup returns CDR1 MNHEY and CDR2 SVGEGT. This CDR3 has 14 residues. Trimming left V 2 bases short and J 3 bases short, with 9 bases between.

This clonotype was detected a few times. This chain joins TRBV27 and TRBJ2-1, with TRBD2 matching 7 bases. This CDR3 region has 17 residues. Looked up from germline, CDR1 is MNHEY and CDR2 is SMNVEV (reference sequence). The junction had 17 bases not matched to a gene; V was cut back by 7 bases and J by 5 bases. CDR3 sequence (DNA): TGTGCCAGCAAGCCCCTGTGGGCTAGCGGATCAAACAATGAGCAGTTCTTC. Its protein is CASKPLWASGSNNEQFF.

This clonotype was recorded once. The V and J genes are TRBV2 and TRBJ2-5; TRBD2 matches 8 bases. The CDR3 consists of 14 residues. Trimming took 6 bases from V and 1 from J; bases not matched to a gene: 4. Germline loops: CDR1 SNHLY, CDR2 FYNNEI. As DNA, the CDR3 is TGTGCCAGCAGAGCTACTAGCGGCCAAGAGACCCAGTACTTC. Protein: CASRATSGQETQYF.

In DNA, the CDR3 is TGTGCCAGCAGTCCAATTGACAGGGATAACACTGAAGCTTTCTTT. Its protein product is CASSPIDRDNTEAFF. The V call is TRBV28, the J call TRBJ1-1, with 7 bases matching TRBD1. With V trimmed by 5 bases and J by 2 bases, 8 bases remained unmatched. CDR1 and CDR2 (germline): MDHEN, SYDVKM. This CDR3 has 15 residues.